This T cell receptor beta chain was observed in a study of blood T cells in healthy people across ages. PCR was performed a second time for about 7 to 11 cycles using a sample-barcoded 5' primer and a J-beta primer mix. TCRdb analysed the 5' RACE reads with MiXCR anew, one entry per CDR3 protein. The data show about 1.5 million distinct CDR3 sequences, 42% seen once. The CDR3 length is 14 residues. The V end was cut by 4 bases, the J end by 5 bases, with 15 bases between. Germline CDR1 is SQVTM and CDR2 is ANQGSEA. A few counts support this clonotype. The source is a woman aged 18-29 years in good health. This chain uses TRBV29-1 with TRBJ2-1; D not certain. Sequencing input: blood. CDR3 residues: CSVVGFGSDNEQFF. DNA of the CDR3: TGCAGCGTTGTGGGTTTCGGAAGTGACAATGAGCAGTTCTTC.